By sample fraction, the clone carrying this T cell receptor beta chain is medium-sized. Germline values: CDR1 LNHNV, CDR2 YYDKDF (reference sequence). Trimming took off 4 bases at V and 2 bases at J, with 15 bases between the two ends. There are 15 residues in the CDR3. No patient had received any treatment before thyroid surgery. The sample belongs to a study of metastatic and nonmetastatic thyroid tumors. Overall study: Blood and tumor or nodule tissue repertoires from malignant and benign thyroid patients were compared.

TCRdb reprocessed the PCR reads via MiXCR. The data contain roughly 20,000 clones, roughly 12% of them singletons. The specimen sequenced was blood. This chain uses TRBV15 with TRBJ2-7, with D perhaps matching TRBD1 or TRBD2 (5 bases each). This TCR was recovered from a female donor with papillary thyroid cancer or a benign thyroid nodule (not recorded which). Some clones in this sample may be carry-over from other donors' samples. The CDR3 region has the DNA TGTGCCACCAGCACCCGGGTCGGGGCGGCCTACGAGCAGTACTTC. Its translation is CATSTRVGAAYEQYF. The whole variable domain, filled in from reference TRBV15 and TRBJ2-7, reads DAMVIQNPRYQVTQFGKPVTLSCSQTLNHNVMYWYQQKSSQAPKLLFHYYDKDFNNEADTPDNFQSRRPNTSFCFLDIRSPGLGDTAMYLCATSTRVGAAYEQYFGPGTRLTVT.